This TCR beta chain was captured by sequencing in a study of cytomegalovirus exposure and HLA in healthy donors (dated by TCRdb to 2015 to 2018). Study-wide context: According to an earlier analysis of a few hundred of the donors, about 179 million T cells yielded some 110 million unique TCR beta sequences and approximately 300 Gb of sequence data. Approximately 310 gigabases of sequencing data and tens of millions of unique TCR sequences were included in an early release covering about 700 HLA-typed donors. Of the 398 genotyped donors, 80% to 90% were placed in the genetic ancestry cluster associated with self-reported Caucasian donors. The study aimed to test whether signatures of past pathogen exposure could be identified by cataloging public T cell receptors. Using immunosequencing, the study profiled T cell repertoires from fewer than 700 subjects and related those repertoires to cytomegalovirus serostatus. In addition to the first cohort of roughly 700 subjects, a separate validation cohort of approximately 130 different subjects was used. To predict cytomegalovirus infection status, the study brought together high-throughput TCR immunosequencing, statistical association of individual TCRs with disease status, and machine learning. A later analysis re-examined previously published TCR beta repertoires from over 500 donors and added high-resolution HLA genotyping to investigate patterns of TCR occurrence. The later analysis used no new phenotypic data to find candidate immune exposures, relying instead on TCR beta sequences and their occurrence across donors. To decide whether each TCR beta V gene segment behaved as functional or pseudogenic, an earlier analysis of some 570 of the donors relied on high-throughput TCR beta sequencing. Alongside the repertoire data, information on donor age, sex, ethnicity and CMV serostatus was compiled. A later genetic analysis took genome-wide SNP genotypes for 398 of the 666 donors and used that subset as a discovery cohort. Every discovery cohort repertoire had been produced on one sequencing platform. Class I and class II HLA loci were covered by the typing at four-digit resolution. Typing coverage varied by locus: about 620-640 donors for A, B, C, DRB1 and DQB1; some 520 for DQA1; approximately 570 for DPA1; approximately 450 for DPB1. Because of strong linkage in the cohort, roughly five DR-DQ haplotypes were treated as single units for association and clustering. Across about 380 genotyped donors of the cohort, an average of roughly 250,000 unique TCR beta nucleotide sequences per donor were sequenced, and 15% to 20% of those sequences were non-productive.

Counted from cysteine to phenylalanine, this CDR3 has 17 amino acids. Only the CDR3 region is kept as DNA, spanning 51 bases read in frame from base 1. The V end loses 5 bases and the J end loses 0 bases, and a stretch of 16 bases separates them. Based on the germline V gene (reference sequence), the CDR1 and CDR2 sequences are LNHNV and YYDKDF. In total, approximately 700 healthy bone marrow donors made up the cohort. At the time of sampling, all cohort members were nominally healthy, though unrecorded immune exposures were likely present. The donor was CMV seropositive and belonged to the group of 270 or so seropositive cohort members. A peripheral blood sample was collected from each donor, and TCR beta sequencing was performed on peripheral blood mononuclear cells. The Qiagen DNeasy Blood Extraction Kit was used to extract genomic DNA from the blood cell samples. The library was obtained by the immunoSEQ multiplex PCR assay. A mixture of 60 forward primers for TCR Vbeta segments and 13 reverse primers for TCR Jbeta segments was used in the multiplex PCR. Amplification of the CDR3 region of rearranged TCR beta genes was performed with a multiplex PCR assay on genomic DNA. The Illumina HiSeq System was used to sequence the amplified TCR beta libraries as 87-base-pair reads. The authors' pipeline ran thus. Across the 700 or so repertoires, a later analysis counted roughly 77 million unique TCR beta chains, 9.5 million to 12 million of which were shared by at least two donors. To remove PCR and sequencing errors, raw reads were error-corrected and collapsed into unique sequences using a nearest-neighbor algorithm that merged closely related sequences. To assign V, D and J gene segments, CDR3 sequences were aligned to IMGT reference sequences. For a sequence to be retained, a match of at least six nucleotides to both a V gene segment and a J gene segment was required. Rearrangements were classified as productive when the CDR3 lacked stop codons and remained in frame with V and J, and all other rearrangements were classified as non-productive. Following IMGT convention, CDR3 was defined as the stretch from the second conserved V-encoded cysteine up to the conserved J-encoded phenylalanine. Sequences without an unambiguous match to a single V gene segment were excluded from the earlier analysis of about 600 of the donors. In an earlier analysis of a few hundred of the donors, V segments were called functional above 56.7% productive rearrangements and were called segregating when the between-donor standard deviation exceeded 5%. A statistical classification framework was developed to diagnose cytomegalovirus status using the catalog of TCR beta chain sequences. In a later analysis, V and J genes were assigned by comparing TCR nucleotide sequences against IMGT/GENE-DB human TR gene sequences. Using the TCRdist pipeline, a later analysis assigned CDR3 sequences along with most-parsimonious VDJ recombination scenarios. A later analysis defined each TCR beta chain by its CDR3 amino acid sequence plus V-gene family, and excluded reads lacking a unique V-gene family. To address suspected cross-contamination and a sequencing artifact, a later analysis removed around 590 highly shared, low-generation-probability nucleotide sequences. In a later analysis, a clonal expansion index was calculated for each public chain from normalized within-repertoire ranks of inferred template counts. Generation probabilities in a later analysis came from a VDJ recombination model fitted to out-of-frame rearrangements, and those results were checked against IGoR. Hypergeometric tests were used in a later analysis to score TCR-TCR, TCR-HLA and TCR-CMV co-occurrence, with a repertoire-size bias correction applied to the TCR pairs. In a later analysis, false discovery rates were estimated by permuting HLA or CMV assignments 20 times. In a later analysis, co-occurring TCRs were grouped using DBSCAN, and TCRdist sequence similarity was added for clustering within HLA-allele-positive subsets. Repertoires with fewer than 30,000 or more than 120,000 public chains, plus five repertoires with anomalous nucleotide sharing, were excluded from co-occurrence clustering. In TCRdb, the immuneACCESS table is reduced to in-frame sequences with V and J assigned. These tables do not hold every clone; where another copy was compared, an unresolved V gene accounts for under half, and the others remain unexplained. That table supplies the V and J calls and clone size; D and trimming were determined from the DNA. This sample is represented by 150,000 to 200,000 clones; roughly 68% of them were singletons. The ten biggest clones cover about 10% of the sample.

Comment on this clone: No cognate antigen has been identified for it. No base qualities exist here, and no much larger clone lies one base off it.

General findings and caveats noted by the study authors: According to a later analysis, most CMV-associated TCR beta chains appeared to be HLA-restricted, and the HLA associations seemed to be driven largely by CMV exposure. The authors suggested that the approach could potentially be generalized to other disease states and immunological phenotypes. A further reported finding was that TCR beta sequences accurately predicted the HLA-A and HLA-B alleles for most subjects in the first cohort. Compared with the roughly 700-donor mean, donors in an Asian-associated ancestry cluster had fewer N-insertions in productive TCRs, according to a later genetic analysis. A later analysis found that TCR association rates varied across HLA loci, with DRB1 alleles showing the most associated TCRs and HLA-C alleles the fewest. Some IMGT-functional V segments, including TRBV6-2 and TRBV6-3, could not be told apart with the 87-base-pair reads, so those segments were excluded. This cohort had only TCR beta chains sequenced, and the lack of alpha or paired-chain data limited which features could be detected. Because HLA typing was missing for some donors at each locus, association tests included only the typed subset. Across donors, most TCR sequences were observed very rarely, whereas some public TCRs were present in many individuals. Broadly in line with IMGT annotations, most TCR beta V segments showed up in productive rearrangements about 87% or about 30% of the time in an earlier analysis of around 600 of the donors. The sequencing pipeline was judged likely to have produced a cluster of highly shared sequence variants as a technical artifact. Three of the identified cytomegalovirus-associated TCR beta chains were confirmed in vitro to be specific for cytomegalovirus antigens. Sequencing depth was assumed to be roughly uniform across donors in the presence/absence analyses, though that assumption may not hold. In a later analysis, HLA-associated TCR beta chains showed more clonal expansion and lower generation probabilities than non-associated chains that were equally common. Assigning TCR associations to individual alleles was difficult when HLA alleles, especially DR and DQ, strongly co-occurred. The only immune exposure information available for the cohort was CMV serostatus. Specific HLA alleles were associated with 16,951 TCR beta sequences at a false discovery rate of 0.05 in a later analysis. Cytomegalovirus status was reported to be diagnosed by the classifier with high specificity and sensitivity in both the original and validation cohorts. Some 16 rarely observed V segments, including chromosome 9 orphons, were excluded from the earlier analysis of some 590 of the donors because counts were too low. In a later analysis, several top co-occurrence clusters were reported to appear linked to parvovirus B19, influenza, CMV and Epstein-Barr virus. V-gene and J-gene trimming of TCR beta chains was associated with a missense DCLRE1C variant in a later genetic analysis, and the association was replicated in an independent cohort. Correlated functional status among segregating V segments might reflect linkage disequilibrium, but an unknown experimental factor could not be ruled out. The study listed 164 TCR beta chains as associated with cytomegalovirus.

The chain joins TRBV15 to TRBJ2-2, with a weak D call of TRBD1 (8 bases match). Sequenced material: PBMCs. The source of this sequence is a man under 40 in good health and CMV-seropositive. The CDR3 has the sequence CATSGTGGGANTGELFF. The base sequence is TGTGCCACCAGCGGAACAGGGGGGGGAGCGAACACCGGGGAGCTGTTTTTT.